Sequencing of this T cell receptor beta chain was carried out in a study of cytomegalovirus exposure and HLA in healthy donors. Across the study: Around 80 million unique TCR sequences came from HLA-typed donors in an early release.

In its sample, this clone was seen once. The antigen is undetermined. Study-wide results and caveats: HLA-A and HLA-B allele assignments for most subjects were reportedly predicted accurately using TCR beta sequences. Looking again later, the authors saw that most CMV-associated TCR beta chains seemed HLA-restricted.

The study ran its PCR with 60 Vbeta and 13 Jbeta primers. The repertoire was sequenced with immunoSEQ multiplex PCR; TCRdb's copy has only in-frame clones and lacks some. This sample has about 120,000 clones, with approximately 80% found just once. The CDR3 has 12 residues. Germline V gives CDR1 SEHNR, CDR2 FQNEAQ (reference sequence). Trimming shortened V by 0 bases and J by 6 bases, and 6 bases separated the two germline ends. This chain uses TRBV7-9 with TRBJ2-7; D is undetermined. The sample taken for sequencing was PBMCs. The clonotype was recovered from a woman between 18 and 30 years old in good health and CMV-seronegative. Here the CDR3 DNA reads TGTGCCAGCAGCTTAGCCCCCGGCGAGCAGTACTTC. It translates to CASSLAPGEQYF.